This T cell receptor beta chain was captured in a study of T cells in Graves' hyperthyroidism and ophthalmopathy (dated by TCRdb to between 2019 and 2020). As for the study more broadly: Peripheral blood was sampled at the time of initial diagnosis, prior to any treatment. TCR V-J signatures able to tell the groups apart were searched for in a discovery cohort of 95 or so patients, of whom roughly 42 had Graves' ophthalmopathy and more than 55 had stable Graves' hyperthyroidism. An independent validation cohort of around 19 hyperthyroidism patients and about 16 patients who later progressed to ophthalmopathy tested prospective prediction of ophthalmopathy. For training and testing, the 95 to 100 patients in the discovery cohort were randomly divided in a 7:3 ratio. In addition, the study compared T-cell repertoires in thyroid tissue and in blood from about six Graves' hyperthyroidism patients. Once sampling was done, hyperthyroidism patients were given methimazole at a starting dose of 30 mg daily, whereas ophthalmopathy patients were given high-dose intravenous methylprednisolone. TCR Vbeta CDR3 sequencing of around 130 peripheral blood samples (around 45 ophthalmopathy, under 80 hyperthyroidism and approximately 17 progressor patients) is reported in the paper.

CDR1 MGHRA and CDR2 YSYEKL were looked up in the germline V gene. The CDR3 numbers 17 residues from cysteine through phenylalanine. The DNA shown is the 51-base CDR3, in frame from base 1. Ends trimmed: V by 0 bases, J by 10 bases; bases unmatched to a gene: 12. Graves' hyperthyroidism was defined as stable when no progression to ophthalmopathy occurred over 18 months of follow-up. Hyperthyroidism patients were newly diagnosed, had a disease duration of under 2 months, and were aged 18 to 65 years. Patients with uncontrolled infections, other autoimmune diseases, pregnancy or lactation were excluded. Clinical symptoms, serum thyroxine and TRAb, thyroid ultrasound, and orbital computed tomography formed the basis for the diagnoses. PBMCs were separated from around 9.1 ml of fresh peripheral blood using Ficoll-Paque density gradient centrifugation. Total RNA was extracted using Trizol reagent, and RNA quality was assessed on an Agilent 2100 Bioanalyzer.

TCR beta CDR3 regions were amplified from RNA transcripts. For the first round of RT-PCR on the TCR CDR3, the HTBI primer set was used together with the Qiagen OneStep RT-PCR kit. Libraries were constructed in a second round of multiplex PCR, after which size selection and purification were carried out. The libraries were sequenced on an Illumina HiSeq2000 using paired-end 100 bp reads. The authors processed their data as follows. SOAPnuke was used to process the raw data, removing reads that contained adapters or uncalled bases, had a mean Phred below 15, or lacked an exact match to the constant primer or identifier. High-quality paired reads were merged using COPE v1.2.5, and each unique nucleotide sequence was defined as a clonotype. MiTCR v1.1 was used to align clonotypes to the IMGT TRBV, TRBD and TRBJ reference segments. Only V-J combinations with frequency above 0.0001, covering 99.2% of repertoires, were analysed. The TCS score was defined as the ratio of F50 (clonal expansion) to E x V (chaos), calculated using BLOSUM62-based TCRdist between CDR3 peptides within each V-J. Welch's t-statistics and random forest reduced just over 500 V-J features to fewer than 15, which were used in a naive Bayes classifier (R e1071). The public reads were reprocessed in TCRdb via fastp at Q25 and MiXCR, keeping in-frame beta chains. Rows are combined by CDR3 protein, so each entry shows the most common genes and DNA. The authors' filters were not applied to this entry. The sample has 600,000 to 750,000 distinct CDR3 sequences on record, 17% of them singletons. The top ten clonotypes cover 15% to 17% of the sample.

Points on this clonotype: Its antigen remains unidentified. Base qualities were left out, and no much larger clone turns up one base away.

Study-level results and caveats: In validation, the model predicted progression to ophthalmopathy with roughly 66% sensitivity and approximately 72% specificity, a median of 6.5 months before onset. Most expanded thyroid clonotypes (frequency above 0.001) were also found in blood, which suggests that blood repertoires may mirror thyroid immune responses. Sample size was not statistically predetermined, and blinding of investigators to group allocation was not performed. A model built on a 13 V-J signature distinguished ophthalmopathy from stable hyperthyroidism, reaching 85% to 90% sensitivity and under 84% specificity in cross-validation and 80%/75% in testing.

This TCR came from a man in his fifties or sixties with Graves' hyperthyroidism. Recombination connected TRBV4-1 to TRBJ2-1; 10 bases in between match TRBD2. Input material: blood. In nucleotides, the sequence is TGCGCCAGCAGCCAAGAAGGGTCGAAGCTAGCGGGAGTCGAGCAGTTCTTC. This sequence encodes CASSQEGSKLAGVEQFF.